This is a list of T cell receptor beta chains from one sample in a study of blood T cells in healthy people across ages. TCRdb re-analysed the 5' RACE reads in MiXCR, keeping a single row per CDR3 protein. Of approximately 2,000,000 distinct CDR3 sequences in the sample, roughly 43% were seen once. Sequencing input: blood. These receptors were taken from a human donor in good health. The CDR3 runs from the conserved cysteine through the conserved F or W. The D gene is left open where the match is weak. Part of the rows lack a size; the others show once, few, many or a class for expanded clones.

CASNDPSYEQYF | TGTGCCAGCAATGACCCGTCCTACGAGCAGTACTTC | - | - | TRBJ2-7 | TRBV6-1
CASSLSFPGFGEPQYF | TGTGCCAGCAGCTTATCGTTCCCCGGCTTTGGGGAGCCCCAGTACTTC | - | - | TRBJ2-5 | TRBV7-3
CASSQDFGGLGYNEQFF | TGCGCCAGCAGCCAAGATTTTGGGGGCCTGGGGTACAATGAGCAGTTCTTC | - | - | TRBJ2-1 | TRBV4-3
CASSLDVVGEAFF | TGCGCCAGCAGCTTGGACGTCGTTGGAGAAGCTTTCTTT | - | - | TRBJ1-1 | TRBV5-1
CASSSGGKGADTQYF | TGTGCCAGCAGTTCCGGTGGGAAAGGAGCAGATACGCAGTATTTT | - | - | TRBJ2-3 | TRBV12-3/TRBV12-4
CASRSTDRSYGYTF | TGTGCCAGCAGAAGCACTGACAGGTCCTATGGCTACACCTTC | - | - | TRBJ1-2 | TRBV12-3/TRBV12-4
CASSSLGGDRRNYEQYF | TGTGCCAGCAGCTCCTTAGGGGGGGACAGGCGCAACTACGAGCAGTACTTC | - | few | TRBJ2-7 | TRBV7-2
CATGRGAIYEQYF | TGTGCCACTGGCCGCGGGGCGATCTACGAGCAGTACTTC | - | - | TRBJ2-7 | TRBV6-1
CASILAGGHYNEQFF | TGTGCCAGCATCCTAGCGGGGGGGCATTACAATGAGCAGTTCTTC | TRBD2 | few | TRBJ2-1 | TRBV12-3/TRBV12-4
CASSPEARGKRAKNIQYF | TGTGCCAGCTCACCAGAGGCCAGGGGCAAGCGGGCCAAAAACATTCAGTACTTC | - | few | TRBJ2-4 | TRBV18
CASSPRTSGADTDTQYF | TGTGCCAGCAGTCCTCGGACTAGCGGGGCCGACACAGATACGCAGTATTTT | TRBD2 | few | TRBJ2-3 | TRBV7-9
CASSSRAFLGHTF | TGTGCCAGCAGTTCCCGCGCTTTTTTGGGCCACACCTTC | - | - | TRBJ1-2 | TRBV12-3/TRBV12-4
CASSETDSYGYTF | TGTGCCAGCAGTGAGACAGACTCCTATGGCTACACCTTC | - | - | TRBJ1-2 | TRBV28
CASSLEQGIFYEQYF | TGCGCCAGCAGCTTGGAGCAGGGAATTTTTTACGAGCAGTACTTC | - | - | TRBJ2-7 | TRBV5-1